Shown below are 7 T cell receptor beta chains from a single sample sequenced in a study of cytomegalovirus exposure and HLA in healthy donors. Some clones are missing from TCRdb's copy, which holds only in-frame ones; the method was immunoSEQ multiplex PCR. The profile shows about 140,000 clones, about nine tenths of them singletons. Sequencing was done on a sample of PBMCs. The receptors derive from a man between 18 and 35 years old in good health and CMV-seronegative.

This chain connects TRBV7-2 to TRBJ2-5, with TRBD2 matching over 8 bases. Germline loops: CDR1 SGHTA, CDR2 FQGNSA. CDR3 length: 16 residues. The V segment lost 1 base and the J segment 5 bases; nucleotides outside the gene matches: 9. Here the CDR3 reads CASSLVSGGRGETQYF. The DNA for the CDR3 is TGTGCCAGCAGCTTAGTGAGCGGGGGACGAGGGGAGACCCAGTACTTC.

V gene TRBV5-6 combines with J gene TRBJ1-1; D gene ambiguous. Germline CDR1 and CDR2: SGHDT and YYEEEE. The CDR3 is 17 residues long. V was trimmed by 4 bases and J by 1 base, leaving 20 bases between them. CDR3 DNA: TGTGCCAGCAGCCTCATATGGACGCAAGGGAGGAACACTGAAGCTTTCTTT. This codes for CASSLIWTQGRNTEAFF.

Concerning this clone: At the DNA level, this CDR3 is encoded by other sequences in the same sample as well. The rearrangement uses TRBV6-5 and TRBJ2-7, with D possibly TRBD2 on 5 matching bases. The V end was cut by 2 bases, the J end by 2 bases, with 7 bases between. This CDR3 has 13 residues. Per germline, CDR1 MNHEY and CDR2 SVGAGI. For the CDR3, the DNA is TGTGCCAGCAGTTACCCGGGGACCTACGAGCAGTACTTC. Translating gives CASSYPGTYEQYF.

CDR3 region: CASSPGTGLREQYF. In DNA, the CDR3 is TGTGCCAGCAGTCCCGGGACAGGGCTTCGCGAGCAGTACTTC. The rearrangement links TRBV6-5 to TRBJ2-7, with 9 nucleotides matching TRBD1. V trimming: 5 bases; J trimming: 6 bases; junction bases outside the gene matches: 8. CDR1 and CDR2 (germline): MNHEY, SVGAGI. The CDR3 length is 14 residues.

The rearrangement links TRBV13 to TRBJ2-1; 9 positions match TRBD2. Per the germline V gene, CDR1 is PRHDT and CDR2 is FYEKMQ (reference sequence). The CDR3 totals 23 residues. With 3 bases clipped from V and 0 bases from J, the junction kept 24 bases outside the gene matches. The CDR3 spells CASSFPTGGGATSGTSSYNEQFF. DNA of the CDR3: TGTGCCAGCAGCTTTCCCACCGGGGGGGGCGCGACTAGCGGTACGAGCTCCTACAATGAGCAGTTCTTC.

The sample holds a few counts of this clone. The chain carries TRBV2 and TRBJ2-5; D ambiguous. The length of the CDR3 is 14 residues. Germline assignment: CDR1 SNHLY and CDR2 FYNNEI. Deletions cut 4 bases from V and 2 bases from J, with 11 bases between. The CDR3 bases are TGTGCCAGCAGTGGAGAGGTGTCTCAAGAGACCCAGTACTTC. As protein: CASSGEVSQETQYF.

The gene calls are TRBV7-9 and TRBJ2-7; D might be TRBD2 (6 bases). The CDR3 length is 14 residues. In germline, CDR1 is SEHNR, CDR2 FQNEAQ (reference sequence). The germline V and J ends were trimmed by 0 bases and 2 bases, with 8 bases remaining between them. DNA of the CDR3: TGTGCCAGCAGCTTAGCGGGACTTCCCTACGAGCAGTACTTC. It specifies CASSLAGLPYEQYF.